The next 25 T cell receptor beta chains were all read from a single sample in a study of response to subunit inactivated influenza vaccine. One entry per CDR3 protein results from TCRdb running MiXCR on the RT-PCR reads. Among more than 500,000 distinct CDR3 sequences listed, approximately 11% were seen once. This same sample was also part of a study on T cells expressing NK-cell markers. This second study notes: It was by 5'RACE template switching with UMIs that TCR beta cDNA was made.

Sequencing was performed on PBMCs from blood, taken on the day of vaccination. These receptors came from a man aged 45-65 years who received an inactivated influenza vaccine.

This clonotype was observed many times. The rearrangement links TRBV3-1 to TRBJ2-3, with 7 bases matching TRBD2. J lost 6 bases, V lost 1 base, and 13 bases had no gene match. The germline gives CDR1 LGHDT, CDR2 YNNKEL (reference sequence). The CDR3 is 17 residues long. CDR3 bases: TGTGCCAGCAGCCAAGCGGAAACTAGCGCCCCGTGGGATACGCAGTATTTT. Its protein product is CASSQAETSAPWDTQYF.

This chain joins TRBV5-1 and TRBJ2-5, with D possibly TRBD1 on 7 matching bases. This CDR3 is 14 amino acids long. Per germline, CDR1 SGHRS and CDR2 YFSETQ. V gave up 3 bases and J gave up 5 bases, with 14 bases separating them. CDR3 loop: CASSSPSGGETQYF. CDR3 coding DNA: TGCGCCAGCAGCTCCCCCTCAGGGGGGGAGACCCAGTACTTC.

The rearrangement links TRBV14 to TRBJ2-6; D is unclear. The germline V and J ends were trimmed by 8 bases and 0 bases, with 14 bases remaining between them. Germline CDR1 reads SGHDN; CDR2 reads FVKESK. There are 16 residues in the CDR3. The CDR3, as DNA: TGTGCCAGCGGCAAGTGGACGGGCTCTGGGGCCAACGTCCTGACTTTC. As protein: CASGKWTGSGANVLTF.

The chain couples TRBV3-1 to TRBJ1-5; D gene uncertain. The CDR3 sequence is 14 residues long. V shed 4 bases and J shed 2 bases, with 9 bases lying between them. CDR1 is LGHDT, CDR2 YNNKEL, per germline (reference sequence). The CDR3 is CASSPIAGNQPQHF. The CDR3 coding sequence is TGTGCCAGCAGCCCCATTGCGGGCAATCAGCCCCAGCATTTT.

This clonotype was seen at least ten times. V usage is TRBV6-1 and J usage is TRBJ2-7; 10 bases are shared with TRBD2. The CDR3 is 15 amino acids. The ends lost 6 bases at V and 3 bases at J; junction bases unmatched: 8. CDR1 is MNHNS and CDR2 is SASEGT in the germline V gene. The CDR3: CASRPSGRFGYEQYF. CDR3 DNA sequence: TGTGCCAGCAGGCCTAGCGGGAGATTTGGCTACGAGCAGTACTTC.

This sequence joins TRBV3-1 and TRBJ2-1, with 9 bases fitting TRBD2. With V trimmed by 0 bases and J by 9 bases, 6 bases remained unmatched. Germline V CDR1 and CDR2: LGHDT, YNNKEL (reference sequence). The CDR3 extends over 15 amino acids. Here the CDR3 reads CASSQEGLAGREQFF. The CDR3 nucleotides are TGTGCCAGCAGCCAAGAGGGTCTAGCGGGGCGTGAGCAGTTCTTC.

This clonotype was picked up a small number of times. This rearrangement joins TRBV29-1 to TRBJ2-1; 9 bases match TRBD1. The CDR3 has 13 amino acids. Germline CDR1 is SQVTM and CDR2 is ANQGSEA. The J segment lost 4 bases and the V segment lost 5 bases, leaving 3 bases of the junction unmatched. CDR3 sequence: CSVTGTGYNEQFF. In DNA form, the CDR3 reads TGCAGCGTTACCGGGACAGGGTACAATGAGCAGTTCTTC.

This chain joins TRBV30 and TRBJ2-7, with TRBD1 matching over 7 bases. Trimming cost V 5 bases and J 1 base; bases outside gene matches: 8. The CDR3 is 14 amino acids. CDR1 and CDR2 (germline): GTSNPN, SVGIG (reference sequence). CDR3 in amino acids: CAWCRGQTSYEQYF. CDR3 bases: TGTGCCTGGTGTAGGGGACAGACTTCCTACGAGCAGTACTTC.

This clonotype has ten or more counts. V is TRBV5-1 and J is TRBJ2-1; D gene ambiguous. V lost 1 base to trimming and J lost 0 bases, with 11 bases between them. This CDR3 region has 16 residues. Germline-derived CDR1 and CDR2 are SGHRS and YFSETQ. The CDR3 DNA is TGCGCCAGCAGCTTGTCGACACCGAGCTCCTACAATGAGCAGTTCTTC. Its translation is CASSLSTPSSYNEQFF.

As regards this clonotype: Germline is not matched at one junction end, which may reflect a read error. The V gene is TRBV12-3 or TRBV12-4, the J gene TRBJ1-3; no definite D call. CDR3 size: 13 residues. CDR3 sequence: CASSFEAGNIIYF. CDR3 nucleotides: TGTGCCAGCAGTTTCGAAGCCGGAAACATCATATATTTT.

The V call is TRBV5-1, the J call TRBJ2-7; the D gene is possibly TRBD1 (6 bases). The germline CDR1 and CDR2 sequences are SGHRS and YFSETQ. The CDR3 totals 16 residues. Trimming pared 3 bases from V and 7 bases from J, leaving 23 bases between. The CDR3 loop is CASSYYAGTRSLEQYF. The DNA for the CDR3 is TGCGCCAGCAGCTATTACGCCGGGACACGGAGTTTGGAGCAGTACTTC.

The gene calls are TRBV28 and TRBJ2-5, with 12 bases aligning to TRBD1. Germline V gives CDR1 MDHEN, CDR2 SYDVKM. The CDR3 length is 15 residues. Trimming at V came to 5 bases and at J to 5 bases, leaving 6 bases not matched to a gene. The CDR3 reads CASSPGTGGFETQYF. CDR3 sequence (DNA): TGTGCCAGCAGTCCCGGGACAGGGGGCTTTGAGACCCAGTACTTC.

This clonotype came up a few times. CDR3 coding DNA: TGTGCCACCGCGACCGGGACTAGCTCCTACGAGCAGTACTTC. Translated, it gives CATATGTSSYEQYF. The chain joins TRBV7-8 to TRBJ2-7; TRBD2 agrees at 8 bases. From germline, CDR1 is SGHVS and CDR2 FQNEAQ. This CDR3 comprises 14 residues. J gave up 0 bases and V 10 bases, and 8 bases lay outside the gene matches.

This clonotype was observed a handful of times. The chain combines TRBV12-3 or TRBV12-4 with TRBJ2-1; no definite D call. The V end lost 3 bases, the J end lost 7 bases, and 10 bases lay between the germline ends. The CDR3 contains 13 residues. The DNA of the CDR3 is TGTGCCAGCAGTTTCTCCCCTCGGAATGAGCAGTTCTTC. This codes for CASSFSPRNEQFF.

The CDR3 region is CASSYSSGPIYEQYF. CDR3 nucleotides: TGTGCCAGCAGTTACTCATCGGGGCCTATCTACGAGCAGTACTTC. The genes are TRBV6-2 or TRBV6-3 and TRBJ2-7; D may match TRBD1 or TRBD2 (5 bases each). Trimming cost V 0 bases and J 3 bases, with 12 bases left between them. The CDR3 contains 15 residues. Per the germline V gene, CDR1 is MNHEY and CDR2 is SVGEGT.

This clonotype was detected only a few times. The chain is built from TRBV5-1 and TRBJ2-1, with 12 bases matching TRBD2. With 0 bases clipped from V and 0 bases from J, the junction kept 4 bases outside the gene matches. The CDR3 has 18 residues. Germline assignment: CDR1 SGHRS and CDR2 YFSETQ. DNA for the CDR3: TGCGCCAGCAGCTTGGACTTGACTAGCGGGAGCTCCTACAATGAGCAGTTCTTC. This codes for CASSLDLTSGSSYNEQFF.

The chain has TRBV24-1 and TRBJ2-5, with a weak D call TRBD1 (6 bases). V was trimmed by 6 bases and J by 2 bases, leaving 12 bases between them. CDR1 KGHDR and CDR2 SFDVKD come from the germline V gene. This CDR3 spans 14 amino acids. The CDR3 DNA is TGTGCCACCAGTTTAGGGACATCACAAGAGACCCAGTACTTC. Its protein product is CATSLGTSQETQYF.

This clonotype was counted a few times. The chain links TRBV4-2 to TRBJ2-1; 9 positions agree with TRBD2. Losses at the gene ends were 0 bases for V and 3 bases for J; bases not matched to a gene: 9. This CDR3 comprises 18 residues. Germline V gene sequence: CDR1 LGHNA, CDR2 YNFKEQ. The CDR3 bases are TGTGCCAGCAGCCAAGATGGGGCCAATAGCGGGGGCTACAATGAGCAGTTCTTC. Protein sequence: CASSQDGANSGGYNEQFF.

This sequence joins TRBV6-1 and TRBJ2-5, with D possibly matching TRBD1 (5 bases). Germline loops: CDR1 MNHNS, CDR2 SASEGT. V was cut by 7 bases and J by 0 bases, with 12 bases left in between. There are 14 residues in the CDR3. CDR3 sequence: CASTQGQDQETQYF. CDR3 nucleotides: TGTGCCAGCACCCAGGGCCAGGACCAAGAGACCCAGTACTTC.

The sample holds a few counts of this clonotype. The chain couples TRBV6-2 or TRBV6-3 to TRBJ2-1; unclear D gene. The ends were cut back, 4 bases at V and 0 bases at J, with 7 bases in the middle. Germline V CDR1 and CDR2: MNHEY, SVGEGT. The CDR3 has 14 residues. This CDR3 reads CASSSWSSYNEQFF. The CDR3 DNA reads as TGTGCCAGCAGTTCGTGGAGCTCCTACAATGAGCAGTTCTTC.

This clonotype was detected only a few times. CDR3 DNA: TGTGCCAGCAGTTTAAGGCAGGTTACCTACAATGAGCAGTTCTTC. Translated: CASSLRQVTYNEQFF. V is TRBV12-3 or TRBV12-4 and J is TRBJ2-1; D gene uncertain. V lost 2 bases and J 2 bases, leaving 10 bases between the germline ends. This CDR3 has 15 residues.

This clonotype was counted only a few times. The V call is TRBV7-2, the J call TRBJ2-7; 7 bases fit TRBD1. Germline-derived CDR1 and CDR2 are SGHTA and FQGNSA. J gave up 2 bases and V 1 base, and 2 bases lay outside the gene matches. This CDR3 comprises 14 residues. The CDR3: CASSLGGQPYEQYF. In nucleotides, the CDR3 is TGTGCCAGCAGCTTAGGGGGACAGCCCTACGAGCAGTACTTC.

V and J are TRBV7-2 and TRBJ2-3; the match to TRBD2 covers 8 bases. This CDR3 region has 17 residues. The V gene's germline CDR1 is SGHTA and CDR2 FQGNSA. Germline trimming cut 0 bases from V and 2 bases from J; bases unmatched to any gene: 7. The CDR3 DNA sequence: TGTGCCAGCAGCTTAGCGCGGATGGGACTAGACACAGATACGCAGTATTTT. It codes for CASSLARMGLDTDTQYF.

V gene TRBV5-1 combines with J gene TRBJ2-2; 8 bases line up with TRBD2. CDR1 SGHRS and CDR2 YFSETQ come from the germline V gene. The CDR3 totals 14 residues. V shed 5 bases, J shed 0 bases, and the junction held 0 bases outside the gene matches. Here the CDR3 reads CASRAGANTGELFF. In DNA, the CDR3 is TGCGCCAGCAGAGCGGGAGCGAACACCGGGGAGCTGTTTTTT. Filled out from reference TRBV5-1 and TRBJ2-2, the complete variable domain reads KAGVTQTPRYLIKTRGQQVTLSCSPISGHRSVSWYQQTPGQGLQFLFEYFSETQRNKGNFPGRFSGRQFSNSRSEMNVSTLELGDSALYLCASRAGANTGELFFGEGSRLTVL.

This clonotype was detected only a few times. The chain joins TRBV6-5 to TRBJ2-5, with a weak D call TRBD2 (7 bases). In germline, CDR1 is MNHEY, CDR2 SVGAGI. CDR3 length: 14 residues. The germline V and J ends were trimmed by 4 bases and 5 bases, with 14 bases remaining between them. CDR3 sequence (DNA): TGTGCCAGCAGTTCAGGAGGGGGAGGGGAGACCCAGTACTTC. Translated, it gives CASSSGGGGETQYF.